This record looks at one T cell receptor beta chain sequence and its context. The data were taken from a study of blood T cell repertoires in COVID-19. Generated by immunoSEQ multiplex PCR, the TCRdb table keeps only in-frame clones and is missing some. The profile shows approximately 130,000 clones, 80% to 90% of them singletons. Trimming took off 3 bases at V and 11 bases at J, with 14 bases between the two ends. The CDR3 is made up of 13 amino acids. The source material was peripheral blood. The rearrangement links TRBV12-3 or TRBV12-4 to TRBJ1-5, with D possibly being TRBD1 (5 bases). This sequence was found in a man older than 75 with active or convalescent COVID-19. The CDR3 reads CASSLGGRQSQHF. In DNA, the CDR3 is TGTGCCAGCAGTTTGGGGGGGAGGCAGTCCCAGCATTTT.